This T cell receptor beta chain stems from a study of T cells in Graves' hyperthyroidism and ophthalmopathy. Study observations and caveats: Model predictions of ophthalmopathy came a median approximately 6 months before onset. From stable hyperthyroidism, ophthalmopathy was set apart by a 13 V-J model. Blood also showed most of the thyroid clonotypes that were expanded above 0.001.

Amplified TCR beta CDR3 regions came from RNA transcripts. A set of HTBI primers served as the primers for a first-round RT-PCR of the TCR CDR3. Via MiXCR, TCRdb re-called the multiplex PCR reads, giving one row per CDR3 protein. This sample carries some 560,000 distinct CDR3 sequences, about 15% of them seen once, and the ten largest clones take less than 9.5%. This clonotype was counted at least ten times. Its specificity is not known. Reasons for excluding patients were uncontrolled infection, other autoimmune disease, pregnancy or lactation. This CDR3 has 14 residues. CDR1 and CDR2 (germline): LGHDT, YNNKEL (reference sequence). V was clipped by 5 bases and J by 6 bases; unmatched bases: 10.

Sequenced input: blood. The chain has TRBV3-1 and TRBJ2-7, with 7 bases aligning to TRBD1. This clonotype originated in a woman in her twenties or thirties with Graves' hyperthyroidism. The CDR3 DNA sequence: TGTGCCAGCAGCGCCGACAGGGTGGTTGGCGAGCAGTACTTC. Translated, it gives CASSADRVVGEQYF.